These 29 T cell receptor beta chains originate from one sample sequenced in a study of vaccination effects on CD4 cells after COVID-19. Profiled with immunoSEQ multiplex PCR; TCRdb holds only in-frame clones, not every one. Seen here are some 23,000 clones, around 70% observed once, and the top ten hold approximately 10%. Scientists isolated CD4+ T cells after a roughly nine-day culture period ended. No cognate antigen is known for these TCRs. This specimen was CD4+ T cells from PBMCs cultured without peptide, taken before COVID-19 vaccination. The receptors derive from a human donor who received a COVID-19 vaccine.

V and J are TRBV6-2 or TRBV6-3 and TRBJ1-2; D perhaps matches TRBD1 (5 bases). CDR1 is MNHEY, CDR2 SVGEGT, per germline. Trimming removed 6 bases at V and 6 bases at J, with 26 bases between. This CDR3 spans 17 amino acids. The CDR3 spells CASSSEGVWGAENGYTF. The CDR3 DNA reads as TGTGCCAGCAGCTCCGAAGGGGTTTGGGGCGCGGAGAATGGCTACACCTTC.

The rearrangement uses TRBV10-3 and TRBJ1-1; D gene ambiguous. Trimming removed 4 bases from V and 0 bases from J, with 6 bases in between. The CDR3 length is 13 residues. Germline V gives CDR1 ENHRY, CDR2 SYGVKD. CDR3 sequence (DNA): TGTGCCATCAGTGCAAGCATGAACACTGAAGCTTTCTTT. Encoded protein: CAISASMNTEAFF.

This clone came up once. The chain employs TRBV25-1 and TRBJ2-3; possible D gene TRBD1, 6 bases. The CDR3 runs to 15 residues. Germline V gene sequence: CDR1 MGHDK, CDR2 SYGVNS. Trimming took 3 bases from V and 2 from J, leaving 12 bases between them. The CDR3 loop is CASSDITGPTDTQYF. For the CDR3, the DNA is TGTGCCAGCAGTGATATCACAGGGCCCACAGATACGCAGTATTTT.

V usage is TRBV3-1 (or the pseudogene TRBV3-2) and J usage is TRBJ2-4; possibly TRBD1 or TRBD2 for D (6 bases each). V lost 0 bases and J 6 bases, leaving 15 bases between the germline ends. The germline V gene has CDR1 LGHDT and CDR2 YNNKEL (reference sequence). The CDR3 is 16 amino acids. CDR3 nucleotides: TGTGCCAGCAGCCAAGACGCCAGGGGAGGTGGAAACATTCAGTACTTC. Its translation is CASSQDARGGGNIQYF.

This clone has only a few counts. This chain connects TRBV10-3 to TRBJ1-3, with D uncertain. Germline loops: CDR1 ENHRY, CDR2 SYGVKD. The CDR3 loop spans 13 amino acids. V lost 0 bases and J 4 bases, leaving 4 bases between the germline ends. The chain's CDR3 is CAISESSGNTIYF. DNA of the CDR3: TGTGCCATCAGTGAGTCTTCGGGAAACACCATATATTTT.

The sample holds a few counts of this clone. The rearrangement joins TRBV2 to TRBJ1-6, with a tentative D call TRBD1 (5 bases). The CDR3 has 15 amino acids. With 7 bases removed from V and 6 bases from J, the gap between germline ends came to 16 bases. Looked up from germline, CDR1 is SNHLY and CDR2 is FYNNEI. CDR3 residues: CASKGPSLLNSPLHF. The CDR3, as DNA: TGTGCCAGCAAGGGGCCTTCCTTGCTTAATTCACCCCTCCACTTT.

This clone was picked up a small number of times. J is TRBJ2-6 and V is TRBV7-2, with TRBD1 matching 8 bases. The CDR3 is 17 residues long. The J segment lost 0 bases and the V segment lost 5 bases, leaving 6 bases of the junction unmatched. The germline V gene has CDR1 SGHTA and CDR2 FQGNSA. The CDR3 region is CASSVGTGHSGANVLTF. In DNA form, the CDR3 reads TGTGCCAGCAGCGTCGGGACAGGACACTCTGGGGCCAACGTCCTGACTTTC.

The chain couples TRBV7-6 to TRBJ2-1, with 9 bases fitting TRBD1. J gave up 6 bases and V 5 bases, and 11 bases lay outside the gene matches. The CDR3 contains 16 residues. CDR1 and CDR2 from the germline V gene are SGHVS and FNYEAQ. In DNA, the CDR3 is TGTGCCAGCAGCGACTACAAAGGGACAGGGCCCAATGAGCAGTTCTTC. Translating gives CASSDYKGTGPNEQFF.

This rearrangement joins TRBV29-1 to TRBJ2-7; TRBD1 aligns across 10 bases. Germline values: CDR1 SQVTM, CDR2 ANQGSEA. This CDR3 contains 14 residues. V gave up 3 bases and J gave up 2 bases; unmatched junction bases: 4. CDR3 DNA sequence: TGCAGCGTTGACCTGACAGGGGGCGCCTACGAGCAGTACTTC. It is translated as CSVDLTGGAYEQYF.

The V gene is TRBV23-1, the J gene TRBJ2-7, with 7 bases matching TRBD1. TRBV23-1 is reported as an ORF; its role is uncertain. Trimming cost V 4 bases and J 9 bases; bases outside gene matches: 12. CDR3 size: 14 residues. CDR3 protein: CASSRSQDRAGQYF. Here the CDR3 DNA reads TGCGCCAGCAGTCGCTCCCAAGACAGGGCGGGGCAGTACTTC.

V usage is TRBV4-3 and J usage is TRBJ1-2; 9 bases map to TRBD1. Germline trimming cut 1 base from V and 5 bases from J; bases unmatched to any gene: 5. This CDR3 has 15 amino acids. Germline CDR1 reads LGHNA; CDR2 reads YSLEER. DNA of the CDR3: TGCGCCAGCAGCCAAGGGGGACAGGGAGTTTATGGCTACACCTTC. Its translation: CASSQGGQGVYGYTF.

V usage is TRBV9 and J usage is TRBJ2-3; D is unresolved. CDR1 is SGDLS, CDR2 YYNGEE, per germline. The CDR3 is 12 residues long. Trimming took off 5 bases at V and 3 bases at J, with 7 bases between the two ends. CDR3 loop: CASSTYTDTQYF. CDR3 nucleotides: TGTGCCAGCAGTACCTATACAGATACGCAGTATTTT. Together with reference TRBV9 and TRBJ2-3, the CDR3 gives the full variable domain: DSGVTQTPKHLITATGQRVTLRCSPRSGDLSVYWYQQSLDQGLQFLIQYYNGEERAKGNILERFSAQQFPDLHSELNLSSLELGDSALYFCASSTYTDTQYFGPGTRLTVL.

This chain uses TRBV14 with TRBJ2-5, with D unclear. V shed 1 base and J shed 7 bases, with 4 bases lying between them. Germline CDR1 and CDR2: SGHDN and FVKESK. The CDR3 length is 11 residues. The CDR3 sequence: CASSQVMTQYF. CDR3 sequence (DNA): TGTGCCAGCAGCCAAGTTATGACCCAGTACTTC.

V usage is TRBV9 and J usage is TRBJ1-2, with D perhaps TRBD1 (5 bases). Germline-derived CDR1 and CDR2 are SGDLS and YYNGEE. The V gene lost 0 bases and the J gene lost 8 bases, with 11 bases spanning the gap. CDR3 length: 13 amino acids. CDR3 region: CASSVEEGRGYTF. CDR3 nucleotides: TGTGCCAGCAGCGTAGAAGAGGGGCGAGGCTACACCTTC.

Worth noting for this clone: Mismatch with germline at one junction end may stem from a read error. The V call is TRBV5-4, the J call TRBJ2-1; 7 bases are shared with TRBD1. Germline lookup yields CDR1 SGHNT and CDR2 YYREEE (reference sequence). CDR3 length: 15 amino acids. Here the CDR3 DNA reads TGTGCCACCAGCCCTACAGGGGCCGGCTACAATGAGCAGTTCTTC. Amino acid sequence: CATSPTGAGYNEQFF.

The sample holds a few counts of this clone. This CDR3 reads CASSQFPDTQYF. Written as DNA, the CDR3 is TGTGCCAGCAGCCAGTTTCCAGATACGCAGTATTTT. V is TRBV14 and J is TRBJ2-3; D not resolved. Germline loops: CDR1 SGHDN, CDR2 FVKESK. The V and J ends lost 3 bases and 4 bases respectively, with 5 bases between them. The CDR3 is made up of 12 amino acids.

The gene calls are TRBV6-1 and TRBJ2-3, with a possible D match to TRBD2 (6 bases). This CDR3 spans 15 amino acids. V was cut by 0 bases and J by 1 base, with 8 bases left in between. Per germline, CDR1 MNHNS and CDR2 SASEGT. The CDR3 nucleotides are TGTGCCAGCAGTGAAGCGGCGGGGCGCACAGATACGCAGTATTTT. This gives the protein CASSEAAGRTDTQYF.

This chain links TRBV28 with TRBJ2-1, with 12 bases identical to TRBD1. The CDR3 is 17 residues long. CDR1 is MDHEN, CDR2 SYDVKM, per germline. The V segment lost 3 bases and the J segment 6 bases; nucleotides outside the gene matches: 9. CDR3 nucleotides: TGTGCCAGCAGTTTCAACACGGGACAGGGGGCAGCCAATGAGCAGTTCTTC. It is translated as CASSFNTGQGAANEQFF.

Written as DNA, the CDR3 is TGTGCCAGCAGCGGAAATCAGCCCCAGCATTTT. Protein: CASSGNQPQHF. V usage is TRBV9 and J usage is TRBJ1-5, with D uncertain. V was trimmed by 3 bases and J by 4 bases, leaving 2 bases between them. The CDR3 covers 11 residues. The germline V gene has CDR1 SGDLS and CDR2 YYNGEE. Full variable domain (outside the CDR3, taken from reference TRBV9 and TRBJ1-5): DSGVTQTPKHLITATGQRVTLRCSPRSGDLSVYWYQQSLDQGLQFLIQYYNGEERAKGNILERFSAQQFPDLHSELNLSSLELGDSALYFCASSGNQPQHFGDGTRLSIL.

The chain uses TRBV7-2 and TRBJ2-7; 11 bases line up with TRBD2. The CDR3 spans 15 residues. V lost 5 bases to trimming and J lost 4 bases; unmatched junction nucleotides: 7. Germline V gene data show CDR1 as SGHTA and CDR2 as FQGNSA. The CDR3 DNA reads TGTGCCAGCAGCCAAAGGGGGACTAGCGGTTACGAGCAGTACTTC. This encodes CASSQRGTSGYEQYF. Looking up the rest from reference TRBV7-2 and TRBJ2-7 gives the full variable domain: GAGVSQSPSNKVTEKGKDVELRCDPISGHTALYWYRQSLGQGLEFLIYFQGNSAPDKSGLPSDRFSAERTGGSVSTLTIQRTQQEDSAVYLCASSQRGTSGYEQYFGPGTRLTVT.

The genes are TRBV7-3 and TRBJ2-3; D unclear. V was shortened by 0 bases and J by 4 bases, with 5 bases between the two germline ends. The CDR3 runs to 13 residues. Germline loops: CDR1 SGHTA, CDR2 FQGTGA. In DNA form, the CDR3 reads TGTGCCAGCAGCTTAACCGGGCCAGATACGCAGTATTTT. Amino acids: CASSLTGPDTQYF. Together with reference TRBV7-3 and TRBJ2-3, the CDR3 gives the full variable domain: GAGVSQTPSNKVTEKGKYVELRCDPISGHTALYWYRQSLGQGPEFLIYFQGTGAADDSGLPNDRFFAVRPEGSVSTLKIQRTERGDSAVYLCASSLTGPDTQYFGPGTRLTVL.

This clone has more than one count but fewer than ten. This chain uses TRBV5-6 with TRBJ2-7, with D perhaps assigned TRBD1 or TRBD2 (5 bases each). V was trimmed by 4 bases and J by 2 bases, leaving 16 bases between them. Germline CDR1 SGHDT, CDR2 YYEEEE. The CDR3 length is 15 residues. CDR3 bases: TGTGCCAGCAGCGAATCCGGGACGGGGACCTACGAGCAGTACTTC. Protein sequence: CASSESGTGTYEQYF.

The chain has TRBV6-5 and TRBJ2-5; 14 bases map to TRBD2. The CDR3 consists of 15 residues. CDR1 is MNHEY, CDR2 SVGAGI, per germline. V shed 6 bases, J shed 7 bases, and the junction held 7 bases outside the gene matches. The DNA of the CDR3 is TGTGCCAGCAGCATGACTAGCGGGAGGGCCGGGACCCAGTACTTC. It is translated as CASSMTSGRAGTQYF.

There are a few counts of this clone. The DNA for the CDR3 is TGTGCCAGCAGCCAAGTGGGGGGCGTCTATGGCTACACCTTC. This encodes CASSQVGGVYGYTF. The chain employs TRBV14 and TRBJ1-2; D might be TRBD1 (6 bases). V was clipped by 1 base and J by 4 bases, with 10 bases between them. CDR3 length: 14 residues. Germline V gene sequence: CDR1 SGHDN, CDR2 FVKESK. Full variable domain (missing parts from reference TRBV14 and TRBJ1-2): EAGVTQFPSHSVIEKGQTVTLRCDPISGHDNLYWYRRVMGKEIKFLLHFVKESKQDESGMPNNRFLAERTGGTYSTLKVQPAELEDSGVYFCASSQVGGVYGYTFGSGTRLTVV.

The V call is TRBV28, the J call TRBJ2-5, with D unresolved. The V gene lost 4 bases and the J gene lost 2 bases, with 20 bases spanning the gap. The CDR3 loop spans 17 amino acids. The germline V gene has CDR1 MDHEN and CDR2 SYDVKM. The CDR3 sequence: CASSSRSWVGLQETQYF. The CDR3 DNA reads as TGTGCCAGCAGTTCCCGATCTTGGGTCGGCCTACAAGAGACCCAGTACTTC.

The sample holds a few counts of this clone. This chain uses TRBV7-8 with TRBJ2-1, with 7 bases that match TRBD2. Per the germline V gene, CDR1 is SGHVS and CDR2 is FQNEAQ. The CDR3 has 16 amino acids. V lost 5 bases and J lost 6; bases outside the gene matches: 13. This CDR3 reads CASSPSRGRVLNEQFF. The CDR3 DNA follows: TGTGCCAGCAGCCCCTCTCGCGGGAGAGTGCTCAATGAGCAGTTCTTC.

CDR3 in DNA: TGTGCCAGCAGCTTCGAGGGAACTGAAGCTTTCTTT. Translation: CASSFEGTEAFF. The rearrangement uses TRBV7-9 and TRBJ1-1; D gene ambiguous. This CDR3 is built from 12 residues. The germline CDR1 and CDR2 sequences are SEHNR and FQNEAQ (reference sequence). The germline V and J ends were trimmed by 3 bases and 5 bases, with 7 bases remaining between them.

The rearrangement uses TRBV2 and TRBJ1-3; D uncertain. This CDR3 is built from 15 residues. V lost 1 base and J 4 bases, leaving 11 bases between the germline ends. CDR1 and CDR2 from the germline V gene are SNHLY and FYNNEI. The CDR3 region is CASSEGRGAGNTIYF. DNA of the CDR3: TGTGCCAGCAGTGAAGGACGGGGTGCGGGAAACACCATATATTTT.

This chain joins TRBV28 and TRBJ1-2; no clear D gene. Germline V gene lookup returns CDR1 MDHEN and CDR2 SYDVKM. The CDR3 length is 15 residues. Trimming pared 4 bases from V and 4 bases from J, leaving 16 bases between. The CDR3 sequence is CASSSPKDGSYGYTF. CDR3 DNA sequence: TGTGCCAGCAGTTCACCGAAGGACGGATCCTATGGCTACACCTTC.